The next 19 T cell receptor beta chains were all read from a single sample in a study of cytomegalovirus exposure and HLA in healthy donors. 60 Vbeta and 13 Jbeta primers were used in PCR. Repertoires were generated with immunoSEQ multiplex PCR, while TCRdb's copy carries only in-frame clones and drops some. The data contain fewer than 110,000 clones, 82% of them singletons. Specimen: PBMCs. These receptors were taken from a man younger than 40 in good health and CMV-seropositive.

The chain recombines TRBV18 with TRBJ2-5; 14 positions agree with TRBD2. V was clipped by 3 bases and J by 3 bases; unmatched bases: 6. This CDR3 is built from 17 residues. CDR1 KGHSH and CDR2 LQKENI come from the germline V gene. The CDR3 DNA sequence: TGTGCCAGCTCACCCCCTGTGGGACTAGCGGGGGAAGAGACCCAGTACTTC. This encodes CASSPPVGLAGEETQYF.

CDR3 protein: CASSSQGGNTEAFF. DNA of the CDR3: TGTGCCAGCAGCTCCCAGGGGGGGAACACTGAAGCTTTCTTT. J is TRBJ1-1 and V is TRBV7-3, with 7 bases identical to TRBD1. Unmatched junction bases numbered 3, after V lost 4 bases and J lost 1 base. CDR1 is SGHTA, CDR2 FQGTGA, per germline. The CDR3 is made up of 14 amino acids.

About this clone: One junction end disagrees with the germline gene, perhaps due to a read error. The V call is TRBV2, the J call TRBJ1-1, with 11 bases identical to TRBD1. Germline V CDR1 and CDR2: SNHLY, FYNNEI. This CDR3 contains 16 residues. The CDR3 is CASSEAQDRGLTEAFF. Written as DNA, the CDR3 is TGTGCCAGCAGCGAAGCCCAGGACAGGGGGCTTACTGAAGCTTTCTTT.

V is TRBV7-9 and J is TRBJ2-7; 8 nucleotides agree with TRBD2. Germline CDR1 and CDR2: SEHNR and FQNEAQ (reference sequence). This CDR3 is built from 15 residues. After removal of 5 bases from V and 2 bases from J, the junction contained 8 bases not matched to a gene. CDR3 in amino acids: CASSSGTSGTYEQYF. CDR3 coding DNA: TGTGCCAGCAGCAGCGGAACTAGCGGTACCTACGAGCAGTACTTC.

CDR3 sequence: CAFTPGQEVYGYTF. The CDR3 region has the DNA TGTGCCTTTACACCGGGACAGGAGGTCTATGGCTACACCTTC. The chain is built from TRBV30 and TRBJ1-2, with 8 bases lining up with TRBD1. Germline lookup yields CDR1 GTSNPN and CDR2 SVGIG (reference sequence). The CDR3 has 14 amino acids. Trimming removed 7 bases from V and 4 bases from J; junction bases left unmatched: 11.

This sequence joins TRBV2 and TRBJ2-3; 14 positions agree with TRBD2. The CDR3 covers 17 residues. Germline CDR1 is SNHLY and CDR2 is FYNNEI. With V trimmed by 6 bases and J by 5 bases, 10 bases remained unmatched. CDR3 region: CASRAPGLAGAGDTQYF. CDR3 nucleotides: TGTGCCAGCAGGGCTCCGGGACTAGCGGGGGCGGGAGATACGCAGTATTTT.

V gene TRBV18 combines with J gene TRBJ2-7, with D possibly TRBD2 on 5 matching bases. This CDR3 comprises 13 residues. The V and J ends lost 6 bases and 3 bases respectively, with 12 bases between them. The germline V gene encodes CDR1 KGHSH and CDR2 LQKENI. CDR3 bases: TGTGCCAGCTCTCCGGTGCGGGTCTACGAGCAGTACTTC. It specifies CASSPVRVYEQYF.

The chain recombines TRBV29-1 with TRBJ1-3; unclear D gene. V lost 5 bases, J lost 5 bases, and 16 bases lay in between. This CDR3 region has 14 residues. Germline V gene lookup returns CDR1 SQVTM and CDR2 ANQGSEA. CDR3 bases: TGCAGCGTTACCAAGACGGAGATTCGAAACACCATATATTTT. Translating it yields CSVTKTEIRNTIYF.

This clone was detected once. The V and J genes are TRBV7-3 and TRBJ2-2; D call uncertain. Germline values: CDR1 SGHTA, CDR2 FQGTGA. This CDR3 comprises 12 residues. The V end lost 5 bases, the J end lost 6 bases, and 7 bases lay between the germline ends. For the CDR3, the DNA is TGTGCCAGCAGCCCCCAGTCCGGGGAGCTGTTTTTT. Its protein product is CASSPQSGELFF.

The rearrangement links TRBV5-5 to TRBJ1-4; D gene ambiguous. V lost 3 bases, J lost 5 bases, and 11 bases lay in between. Per the germline V gene, CDR1 is SGHKS and CDR2 is YYEKEE (reference sequence). The CDR3 spans 14 residues. CDR3 residues: CASSSGGWNEKLFF. DNA for the CDR3: TGTGCCAGCAGCTCGGGAGGGTGGAATGAAAAACTGTTTTTT.

The V and J genes are TRBV30 and TRBJ1-1; D gene ambiguous. Per the germline V gene, CDR1 is GTSNPN and CDR2 is SVGIG (reference sequence). V gave up 4 bases and J gave up 12 bases, with 21 bases separating them. CDR3 length: 13 residues. CDR3 loop: CAWNDSPGERTFF. The CDR3 DNA sequence: TGTGCCTGGAATGATTCCCCCGGGGAAAGGACTTTCTTT.

This chain uses TRBV7-6 with TRBJ1-4; possible D gene TRBD1, 6 bases. The CDR3 extends over 15 amino acids. V gave up 1 base and J gave up 8 bases, with 14 bases separating them. CDR1 and CDR2 from the germline V gene are SGHVS and FNYEAQ. CDR3 sequence reads: CASSLGYRESEKLFF. For the CDR3, the DNA is TGTGCCAGCAGCTTAGGGTACAGGGAGAGCGAAAAACTGTTTTTT.

The chain employs TRBV30 and TRBJ1-4; 8 bases agree with TRBD1. This CDR3 is 12 amino acids long. The germline V gene encodes CDR1 GTSNPN and CDR2 SVGIG (reference sequence). V shed 5 bases and J 7 bases; nucleotides not matched to a gene: 3. This CDR3 reads CAWDRGGEKLFF. Here the CDR3 DNA reads TGTGCCTGGGACAGGGGTGGTGAAAAACTGTTTTTT.

J is TRBJ1-2 and V is TRBV5-6; D uncertain. This CDR3 is 11 amino acids long. The V and J ends lost 4 bases and 7 bases respectively, with 8 bases between them. Germline V lookup: CDR1 SGHDT, CDR2 YYEEEE. CDR3 protein: CASSRTRGYTF. CDR3 sequence (DNA): TGTGCCAGCAGCCGTACGCGTGGCTACACCTTC.

This clone was counted only a few times. The genes are TRBV7-9 and TRBJ1-6, with a weak D call TRBD1 (5 bases). CDR1 and CDR2 (germline): SEHNR, FQNEAQ (reference sequence). The CDR3 sequence is 15 residues long. V was clipped by 1 base and J by 10 bases, with 14 bases between them. CDR3 coding DNA: TGTGCCAGCAGCTTAGGATTGGAGGGGTTGTCACCCCTCCACTTT. This gives the protein CASSLGLEGLSPLHF. Full variable domain (remainder filled in from reference TRBV7-9 and TRBJ1-6): DTGVSQNPRHKITKRGQNVTFRCDPISEHNRLYWYRQTLGQGPEFLTYFQNEAQLEKSRLLSDRFSAERPKGSFSTLEIQRTEQGDSAMYLCASSLGLEGLSPLHFGNGTRLTVT.

This clone was seen a single time. The chain couples TRBV11-2 to TRBJ2-5; 7 nucleotides line up with TRBD2. CDR1 is SGHAT, CDR2 FQNNGV, per germline. The CDR3 runs 14 residues. The V and J ends lost 1 base and 4 bases, in that order; junction bases with no gene match: 3. In DNA, the CDR3 is TGTGCCAGCAGCTTAGGTGGGGAGGGAGAGACCCAGTACTTC. Amino acid sequence: CASSLGGEGETQYF.

The chain has TRBV6-1 and TRBJ1-2; D possibly corresponds to TRBD1 (5 bases). The CDR3 is 10 amino acids. Germline values: CDR1 MNHNS, CDR2 SASEGT. Trimming shortened V by 6 bases and J by 8 bases, and 7 bases separated the two germline ends. CDR3 coding DNA: TGTGCCAGCAGGGAGGGGGGCTACACCTTC. Translating it yields CASREGGYTF.

The genes are TRBV18 and TRBJ2-7; weak D call: TRBD1 (5 bases). V was shortened by 5 bases and J by 6 bases, with 11 bases between the two germline ends. In germline, CDR1 is KGHSH, CDR2 LQKENI. This CDR3 spans 12 amino acids. The CDR3 reads CASSAGQGEQYF. The CDR3 region has the DNA TGTGCCAGCTCAGCCGGACAAGGCGAGCAGTACTTC.

The table lists this clone with a count of one. The CDR3 nucleotides are TGTGCCACGGTACAGGGGGCGAGGGAGACCCAGTACTTC. This encodes CATVQGARETQYF. The genes are TRBV25-1 and TRBJ2-5; 9 bases agree with TRBD1. The germline V gene has CDR1 MGHDK and CDR2 SYGVNS. CDR3 length: 13 amino acids. V lost 10 bases and J lost 5; bases outside the gene matches: 8.